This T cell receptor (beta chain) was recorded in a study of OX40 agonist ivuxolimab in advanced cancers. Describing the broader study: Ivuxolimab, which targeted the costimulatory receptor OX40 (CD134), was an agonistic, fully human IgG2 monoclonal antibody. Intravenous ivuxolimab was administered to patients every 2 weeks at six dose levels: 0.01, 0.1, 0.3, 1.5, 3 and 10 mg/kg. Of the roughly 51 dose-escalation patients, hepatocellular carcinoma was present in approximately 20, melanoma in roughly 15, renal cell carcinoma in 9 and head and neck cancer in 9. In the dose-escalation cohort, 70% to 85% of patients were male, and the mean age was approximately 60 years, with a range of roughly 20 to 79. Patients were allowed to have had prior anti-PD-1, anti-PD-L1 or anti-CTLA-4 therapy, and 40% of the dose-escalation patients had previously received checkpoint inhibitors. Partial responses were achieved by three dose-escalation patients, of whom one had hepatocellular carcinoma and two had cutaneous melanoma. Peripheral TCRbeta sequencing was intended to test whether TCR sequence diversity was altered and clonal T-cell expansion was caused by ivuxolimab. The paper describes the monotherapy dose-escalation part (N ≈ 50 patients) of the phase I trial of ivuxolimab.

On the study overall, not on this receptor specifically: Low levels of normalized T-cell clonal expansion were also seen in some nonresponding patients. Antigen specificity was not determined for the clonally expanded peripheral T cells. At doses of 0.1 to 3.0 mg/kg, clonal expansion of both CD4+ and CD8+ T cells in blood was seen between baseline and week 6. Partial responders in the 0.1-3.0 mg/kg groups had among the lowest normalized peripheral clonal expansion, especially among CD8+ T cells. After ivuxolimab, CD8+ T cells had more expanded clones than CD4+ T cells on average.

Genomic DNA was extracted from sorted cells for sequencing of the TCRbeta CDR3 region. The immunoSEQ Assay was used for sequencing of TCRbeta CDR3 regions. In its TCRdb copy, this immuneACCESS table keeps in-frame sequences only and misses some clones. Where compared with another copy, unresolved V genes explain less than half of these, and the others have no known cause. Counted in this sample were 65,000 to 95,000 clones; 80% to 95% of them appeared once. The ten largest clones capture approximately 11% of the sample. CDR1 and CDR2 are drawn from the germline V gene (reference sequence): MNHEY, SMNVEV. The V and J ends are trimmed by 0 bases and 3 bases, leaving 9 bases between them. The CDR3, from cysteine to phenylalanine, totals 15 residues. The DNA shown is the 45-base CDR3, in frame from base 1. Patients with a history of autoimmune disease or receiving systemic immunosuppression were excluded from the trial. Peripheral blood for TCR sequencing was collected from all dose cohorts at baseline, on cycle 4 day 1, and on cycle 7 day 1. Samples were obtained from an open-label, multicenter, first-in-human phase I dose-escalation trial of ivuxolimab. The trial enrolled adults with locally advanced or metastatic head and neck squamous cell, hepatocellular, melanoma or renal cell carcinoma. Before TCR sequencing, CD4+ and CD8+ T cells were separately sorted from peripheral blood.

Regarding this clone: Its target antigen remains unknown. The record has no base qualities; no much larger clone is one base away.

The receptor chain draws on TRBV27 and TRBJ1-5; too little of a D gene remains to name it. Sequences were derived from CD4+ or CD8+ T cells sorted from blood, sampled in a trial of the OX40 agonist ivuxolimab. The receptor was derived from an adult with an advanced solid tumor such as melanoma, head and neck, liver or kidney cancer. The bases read TGTGCCAGCAGTTTATCGAACGGTTCCAATCAGCCCCAGCATTTT. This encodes CASSLSNGSNQPQHF.